The following is a T cell receptor beta chain sequence with its context. The antigen it binds to is not known. No base qualities exist here, and no much larger clone lies one base off it. This entry belongs to a study of blood T cell repertoires in COVID-19 (dated by TCRdb to the early 2020s). For the wider study: Samples from collaborators originated in the United States, Italy and Spain and spanned both the acute and convalescent phases of COVID-19. The material from the prospective study consisted of cDNA or gDNA derived from T cells, B-cell-depleted T cells, or PBMCs. Deeply sampled blood TCRbeta repertoires from subjects exposed to, actively infected with, or recovered from COVID-19 were included in the dataset. A freely available public database, intended as a resource for researchers studying the immune response to SARS-CoV-2, is where the repertoires were released. Samples came from the ongoing ImmuneRACE study (first 160 participants) plus 1,254 subjects from 6 global collaborators. A de-identified subject ID, COVID-19 status, age in years and sex were almost always included in the sample metadata. Where available, HLA class I and class II types were taken from metadata supplied by the sample provider and were not determined by assay-based typing.

Participants in the prospective study were aged 18 to 89 years, lived in about two dozen United States geographic areas, and enrolled through a virtual design. To assign participants to cohorts, the prospective study relied on clinical history that participants themselves reported in a screening survey and a study questionnaire. Recovered participants in ImmuneRACE Cohort 3 were defined by two consecutive negative NP/OP PCR tests, clearance by a healthcare professional, or resolution of symptoms. In the prospective study, mobile phlebotomists collected whole blood, serum and a nasopharyngeal or oropharyngeal swab from each participant. Prospective study participants could optionally give additional blood draws and questionnaires over an approximately 2-month period. Before DNA extraction, blood samples from the prospective study were shipped at room temperature or frozen. Broad study findings and their caveats: The quantity of clinical and demographic metadata differed by source and by participant and was supplied without curation.

TCRbeta CDR3 regions were amplified from genomic DNA using the immunoSEQ Assay, a bias-controlled multiplex PCR. The original methods were these. Nucleated cell counts per sample were estimated from amplification of reference gene primers within the assay. Sequence reads were collapsed and filtered to measure the absolute abundance of every unique TCRbeta CDR3 rearrangement. For each sample, productive Simpson clonality was calculated as the square root of Simpson's diversity index over productive rearrangements. Drawn from immuneACCESS, this table holds only the in-frame rearrangements with V and J called that TCRdb kept. Clones are partly lost; checked studies trace under half to an unresolved V gene and leave the rest unexplained. V, J and clone size reflect that table, while D and trimming were determined from the DNA. The sample table contains around 120,000 clones; only one count was recorded for about 88% of them. Less than 2.5% of the sample is taken by the ten largest.

V is trimmed back by 0 bases and J by 10 bases, and the junction contains 7 bases that no gene match accounts for. CDR1 and CDR2, looked up from the germline V gene, are MNHEY and SVGAGI. The CDR3, cysteine through phenylalanine, is 16 amino acids long. Just the 48-base CDR3 DNA is kept, in frame starting at base 1. Material for sequencing was PBMCs or T cells enriched from blood (not recorded which). The V and J genes are TRBV6-5 and TRBJ1-4, with TRBD1 identical over 11 junction bases. The source is a woman between 50 and 59 years old who had recovered from COVID-19. The CDR3 reads as follows: CASSYSGTGGLAKLFF. At the DNA level, the sequence is TGTGCCAGCAGTTACTCGGGGACAGGGGGACTTGCAAAACTGTTTTTT.